The text below deals with one T cell receptor (beta chain). The antigen this receptor binds is unknown. Base qualities are not recorded, but no much larger clone differs from it by a single base. Libraries were made using the immunoSEQ multiplex PCR assay. Held by TCRdb, this immuneACCESS table contains in-frame sequences only and omits some clones. Under half of the omission traces to an unresolved V gene where checked; the cause of the rest is unknown. The sample yields 500,000 to 750,000 clones; around 89% were counted once. The ten most abundant clones make up over 0.008% of the sample. These data belong to a study of shared T cell receptors in the human thymus (dated by TCRdb to the early 2020s). With regard to the full study: The study examined how self-reactive, shared T-cell receptor alpha chains are generated in the human thymus.

From the cysteine through the phenylalanine, the CDR3 covers 14 amino acids. CDR3 DNA only is kept here, 42 bases in frame from base 1. CDR1 and CDR2 are drawn from the germline V gene (reference sequence): GTSNPN, SVGIG. V is cut back by 5 bases and J by 3 bases, with 10 bases in the junction unmatched. The same data also contributed to another study, on human thymus T cells. As noted in the second study: Donors were immunologically healthy infants undergoing open corrective cardiac surgery for congenital heart defects in Finland. Thymus tissue was collected as surgical resects that were removed during corrective cardiac surgery. Both the thymic and the peripheral blood repertoires appeared to show biased V and J gene segment usage. Highly overlapping thymic TCR repertoires among unrelated individuals were reported in the related research. The study used roughly eight infant thymus samples plus four related peripheral blood samples to characterize TCR alpha and beta repertoires. Donor ages ranged from roughly 7 to 250 days, and the cohort comprised about 6 male and a couple of female infants. After being mechanically released from the tissue, thymocytes were kept at -70 degrees C in pellets of roughly 9.5-31 million cells. A QIAsymphony instrument was used to extract genomic DNA from frozen cell pellets. The immunoSEQ multiplex PCR assay was used to amplify the TCRB and TCRAD loci from a standardized amount of quality-controlled genomic DNA. The amplicons spanned the V(D)J region and were long enough to cover the CDR3 and allow V and J genes to be identified. Through the commercial immunoSEQ service, the amplicons were sequenced on an Illumina platform. Primer bias and sequencing errors were corrected as previously described, and TCRAD and TCRB were defined on the basis of the IMGT database. The repertoires were analysed using immunoSEQ Analyzer 3.0 and VDJTools for basic statistics, V/J segment usage, diversity estimates, rarefaction and pairwise overlap. Chao1, ChaoE, Efron-Thisted, Shannon and inverse Simpson indices were used to estimate diversity, which was also estimated on datasets down-sampled to the smallest sample. Repertoire overlap used strict matching of CDR3 nucleotide sequence, V gene and J gene, with Jaccard-based multidimensional scaling clustering. On average, thymus samples gave 650,000 to 850,000 unique TCRB clonotypes, whereas blood samples gave about 92,000.

The source material was thymocytes. The sequence came from a boy under two years old with a congenital heart defect. Donor details come from another sample of the same person, matched by shared clones. The chain is made from TRBV30 and TRBJ2-7; TRBD1 lines up with 7 middle nucleotides. The sequenced DNA: TGTGCCTGGGTCGGACAGGCCCCGGACTACGAGCAGTACTTC. Translated, this is CAWVGQAPDYEQYF.